This T cell receptor beta chain derives from a study of cytomegalovirus exposure and HLA in healthy donors. Whole-study findings and limits: In a later analysis, donors in an Asian-associated ancestry cluster reportedly had fewer N-insertions in productive TCRs than the cohort mean. Within an earlier analysis, most TCR beta V segments proved productive either about 87% or about 30% of the time.

As for this clone: Its matching antigen is unknown.

Primers included in the PCR were 60 Vbeta and 13 Jbeta primers. Clones were read by immunoSEQ multiplex PCR, and TCRdb kept only the in-frame ones, dropping some. Of about 130,000 clones listed, 75% to 90% are singletons. After removal of 3 bases from V and 3 bases from J, the junction contained 7 bases not matched to a gene. Germline V gene data show CDR1 as SNHLY and CDR2 as FYNNEI. The CDR3 totals 15 residues. The chain carries TRBV2 and TRBJ1-2, with TRBD1 matching over 7 bases. The specimen sequenced was PBMCs. The receptor was isolated from a man aged 35 to 55 in good health and CMV-seronegative. CDR3 sequence: CASSDRVRGDYGYTF. The CDR3 nucleotides read TGTGCCAGCAGTGACAGGGTCAGGGGGGACTATGGCTACACCTTC.